These 30 T cell receptor beta chains originate from one sample sequenced in a study of PD-1 blockade in mismatch repair-deficient tumors. Clones were sequenced by immunoSEQ multiplex PCR, and TCRdb holds only the in-frame ones, with some missing. This table holds around 100,000 clones, 82% found once. The starting material was peripheral blood, obtained approximately 36 weeks after starting pembrolizumab. These receptors were obtained from an adult with mismatch repair-deficient cancer.

V gene TRBV19 combines with J gene TRBJ1-1; no firm D call. CDR3 size: 13 residues. V was trimmed by 3 bases and J by 1 base, leaving 6 bases between them. The germline gives CDR1 LNHDA, CDR2 SQIVND (reference sequence). The CDR3 region is CASSILTNTEAFF. CDR3 nucleotide sequence: TGTGCCAGTAGTATTCTAACGAACACTGAAGCTTTCTTT.

The genes are TRBV18 and TRBJ1-1; D is perhaps TRBD1 (5 bases). The CDR3 consists of 15 residues. CDR1 is KGHSH and CDR2 is LQKENI in the germline V gene. Trimming removed 3 bases from V and 1 base from J, with 12 bases in between. The CDR3 loop reads CASSPQNGANTEAFF. The CDR3 nucleotides are TGTGCCAGCTCACCTCAAAACGGGGCGAACACTGAAGCTTTCTTT.

This clone was seen a handful of times. V and J are TRBV6-4 and TRBJ2-6; D possibly uses TRBD1 or TRBD2 (5 bases each). The CDR3 is 18 amino acids. The V gene lost 5 bases and the J gene lost 2 bases, with 19 bases spanning the gap. Looked up from germline, CDR1 is MRHNA and CDR2 is SNTAGT. In nucleotides, the CDR3 is TGTGCCAGCAGTCAAAACGCCCCCCGGGGCGCTGGGGCCAACGTCCTGACTTTC. Protein: CASSQNAPRGAGANVLTF.

The chain combines TRBV30 with TRBJ1-4; TRBD1 aligns across 9 bases. CDR1 is GTSNPN, CDR2 SVGIG, per germline (reference sequence). The V segment lost 0 bases and the J segment 8 bases; nucleotides outside the gene matches: 10. This CDR3 has 16 residues. The CDR3 is CAWSVGTGTMVEKLFF. DNA for the CDR3: TGTGCCTGGAGTGTGGGGACAGGGACTATGGTGGAAAAACTGTTTTTT.

V and J are TRBV11-2 and TRBJ2-7; D is unresolved. Germline values: CDR1 SGHAT, CDR2 FQNNGV. This CDR3 region has 11 residues. V lost 6 bases, J lost 1 base, and 4 bases lay in between. CDR3 protein: CASRSSYEQYF. The CDR3 region has the DNA TGTGCCAGCAGGTCGTCCTACGAGCAGTACTTC. The full variable domain, rest sourced from reference TRBV11-2 and TRBJ2-7, is EAGVAQSPRYKIIEKRQSVAFWCNPISGHATLYWYQQILGQGPKLLIQFQNNGVVDDSQLPKDRFSAERLKGVDSTLKIQPAKLEDSAVYLCASRSSYEQYFGPGTRLTVT.

The gene calls are TRBV2 and TRBJ2-1; a possible D gene is TRBD1 (6 bases). CDR1 and CDR2 (germline): SNHLY, FYNNEI. This CDR3 contains 14 residues. The V end was cut by 4 bases, the J end by 9 bases, with 16 bases between. The CDR3 coding sequence is TGTGCCAGCAGTGTACAGGGCAAAATGAGTGAGCAGTTCTTC. Translation gives CASSVQGKMSEQFF.

This chain uses TRBV7-9 with TRBJ2-7, with 11 bases that match TRBD2. Germline V gene sequence: CDR1 SEHNR, CDR2 FQNEAQ (reference sequence). The CDR3 is 17 residues long. J lost 0 bases, V lost 4 bases, and 8 bases had no gene match. The CDR3 nucleotides read TGTGCCAGCAGCTGGGGACTAGCGGTCGAGGGCTCCTACGAGCAGTACTTC. Protein sequence: CASSWGLAVEGSYEQYF.

This chain joins TRBV5-4 and TRBJ1-4; unclear D gene. Germline V CDR1 and CDR2: SGHNT, YYREEE (reference sequence). The CDR3 contains 14 residues. Trimming left V 1 base short and J 7 bases short, with 11 bases between. CDR3 bases: TGTGCCAGCAGCTTGTATGGTTATGGTGAAAAACTGTTTTTT. Translation: CASSLYGYGEKLFF.

This chain uses TRBV9 with TRBJ2-7; D is uncertain. Between the trimmed V and J ends, which lost 0 bases and 1 base, there was a span of 8 bases. The CDR3 has 14 residues. The germline V gene encodes CDR1 SGDLS and CDR2 YYNGEE. The CDR3 sequence is CASSVGVDSYEQYF. DNA of the CDR3: TGTGCCAGCAGCGTAGGAGTGGATTCCTACGAGCAGTACTTC.

This rearrangement joins TRBV5-1 to TRBJ2-7, with D unclear. Trimming pared 0 bases from V and 1 base from J, leaving 14 bases between. This CDR3 region has 16 residues. Germline CDR1 SGHRS, CDR2 YFSETQ. Written as DNA, the CDR3 is TGCGCCAGCAGCTTGGAGGCTTTAAACCCTTCCTACGAGCAGTACTTC. Translating gives CASSLEALNPSYEQYF.

This chain uses TRBV30 with TRBJ2-1; TRBD2 agrees at 15 bases. This CDR3 has 14 amino acids. The V gene end was trimmed by 5 bases and the J gene end by 4 bases; junction bases not matched to a gene: 0. The germline CDR1 and CDR2 sequences are GTSNPN and SVGIG (reference sequence). CDR3 region: CAWGTSGGYNEQFF. In nucleotides, the CDR3 is TGTGCCTGGGGGACTAGCGGGGGGTACAATGAGCAGTTCTTC.

This sequence joins TRBV9 and TRBJ1-2; 7 bases are a match to TRBD1. V lost 4 bases and J lost 7; bases outside the gene matches: 7. The CDR3 is 13 amino acids. CDR1 is SGDLS, CDR2 YYNGEE, per germline. CDR3 loop: CASSPSTGVGYTF. CDR3 bases: TGTGCCAGCAGCCCTTCCACAGGGGTTGGCTACACCTTC.

The count of this clone is one. This chain connects TRBV5-1 to TRBJ1-3, with D possibly TRBD1 on 6 matching bases. Trimming took off 7 bases at V and 5 bases at J, with 13 bases between the two ends. Looked up from germline, CDR1 is SGHRS and CDR2 is YFSETQ. The CDR3 is 13 amino acids. CDR3 nucleotide sequence: TGCGCCAGCTTCCCGGGACAAAGAAACACCATATATTTT. This gives the protein CASFPGQRNTIYF.

The chain joins TRBV15 to TRBJ1-1; 9 bases are a match to TRBD1. Germline V gives CDR1 LNHNV, CDR2 YYDKDF (reference sequence). With 3 bases clipped from V and 0 bases from J, the junction kept 5 bases outside the gene matches. The CDR3 spans 16 residues. The CDR3 DNA reads as TGTGCCACCAGCAGGGGACAGGGCCGTATGAACACTGAAGCTTTCTTT. This translates into CATSRGQGRMNTEAFF.

This rearrangement joins TRBV19 to TRBJ2-1; no clear D. Germline CDR1 is LNHDA and CDR2 is SQIVND (reference sequence). This CDR3 comprises 15 residues. With 5 bases removed from V and 4 bases from J, the gap between germline ends came to 15 bases. Written as DNA, the CDR3 is TGTGCCAGTAGTCCCGGGCGCCCGAGGTACAATGAGCAGTTCTTC. It codes for CASSPGRPRYNEQFF. The entire variable domain, with the rest obtained from reference TRBV19 and TRBJ2-1, is as follows: DGGITQSPKYLFRKEGQNVTLSCEQNLNHDAMYWYRQDPGQGLRLIYYSQIVNDFQKGDIAEGYSVSREKKESFPLTVTSAQKNPTAFYLCASSPGRPRYNEQFFGPGTRLTVL.

Notes on this clone: An end of the junction differs from the germline gene, which may be a read error. The chain uses TRBV7-7 and TRBJ1-4; no firm D call. From germline, CDR1 is SSHAT and CDR2 FNYEAQ (reference sequence). The CDR3 has 14 amino acids. The DNA of the CDR3 is TGTGCTAGCAGCTTAGGGCGCGATAATGAAAAACTGTTTTTT. Translating gives CASSLGRDNEKLFF.

In regard to this clone: At one end the junction does not follow the germline gene, possibly because of a read error. The rearrangement links TRBV6-5 to TRBJ1-2; D is perhaps TRBD1 (5 bases). The V gene's germline CDR1 is MNHEY and CDR2 SVGAGI. The CDR3 consists of 15 residues. The CDR3 DNA follows: TGTGCCAGCAGTTACTCGGGGGACGGACACTATGTCTACACCTTC. This sequence encodes CASSYSGDGHYVYTF.

The gene calls are TRBV7-2 and TRBJ2-2; D may be TRBD1 (5 bases). With 2 bases removed from V and 6 bases from J, the gap between germline ends came to 10 bases. CDR3 length: 14 residues. CDR1 and CDR2 (germline): SGHTA, FQGNSA. Here the CDR3 DNA reads TGTGCCAGCAGCTTAAAAGGGGTCCCCGGGGAGCTGTTTTTT. Translating gives CASSLKGVPGELFF.

The chain links TRBV6-1 to TRBJ2-1; 9 bases line up with TRBD2. V was clipped by 1 base and J by 2 bases; unmatched bases: 3. CDR1 is MNHNS and CDR2 is SASEGT in the germline V gene. The CDR3 spans 16 residues. The CDR3 nucleotides are TGTGCCAGCAGTGAAGATGGCGGGAGGGCCTACAATGAGCAGTTCTTC. Encoded protein: CASSEDGGRAYNEQFF.

The chain links TRBV6-1 to TRBJ2-3; no reliable D call. The CDR3 loop spans 13 amino acids. Germline V gene sequence: CDR1 MNHNS, CDR2 SASEGT. V dropped 2 bases and J dropped 14 bases, with 17 bases sitting between them. CDR3: CASSESGFGQPYF. Written as DNA, the CDR3 is TGTGCCAGCAGTGAATCGGGCTTCGGGCAACCGTATTTT.

About this clone itself: At one boundary the junction diverges from the germline segment, which might be a read error. V gene TRBV7-7 combines with J gene TRBJ2-4, with 8 bases matching TRBD2. Germline assignment: CDR1 SSHAT and CDR2 FNYEAQ (reference sequence). There are 16 residues in the CDR3. CDR3 DNA: TGTGCTAGCAGCCCTCGGGGGGGCGACACCAAAAACATTCAGTACTTC. Protein sequence: CASSPRGGDTKNIQYF.

The V gene is TRBV30, the J gene TRBJ2-1; D is uncertain. This CDR3 region has 14 residues. Germline CDR1 reads GTSNPN; CDR2 reads SVGIG (reference sequence). Deletions cut 1 base from V and 0 bases from J, with 7 bases between. For the CDR3, the DNA is TGTGCCTGGAGTGAAGGGCTCTCCTACAATGAGCAGTTCTTC. This sequence encodes CAWSEGLSYNEQFF.

This rearrangement joins TRBV30 to TRBJ2-7; no firm D call. This CDR3 spans 12 amino acids. The V gene's germline CDR1 is GTSNPN and CDR2 SVGIG (reference sequence). V dropped 2 bases and J dropped 5 bases, with 10 bases sitting between them. The CDR3 sequence: CAWSPGTNEQYF. The CDR3 nucleotides are TGTGCCTGGAGTCCTGGCACTAACGAGCAGTACTTC.

The chain uses TRBV15 and TRBJ1-2, with no clear D. CDR3 length: 14 amino acids. V lost 0 bases and J lost 2, with 7 bases in between. Germline V gene lookup returns CDR1 LNHNV and CDR2 YYDKDF (reference sequence). The CDR3 region has the DNA TGTGCCACCAGCAGAGATCGCAGGAACTATGGCTACACCTTC. It yields the protein CATSRDRRNYGYTF.

The rearrangement joins TRBV4-2 to TRBJ2-3; D is perhaps TRBD2 (6 bases). Germline CDR1 LGHNA, CDR2 YNFKEQ. CDR3 length equals 15 residues. Trimming removed 0 bases at V and 4 bases at J, with 11 bases between. The CDR3 DNA reads TGTGCCAGCAGCCAAGAAGGCGGGGCGGCAGATACGCAGTATTTT. Translated: CASSQEGGAADTQYF.

The chain has TRBV28 and TRBJ1-4, with a possible D match to TRBD1 (6 bases). The germline gives CDR1 MDHEN, CDR2 SYDVKM. The CDR3 is 16 amino acids. With 5 bases removed from V and 4 bases from J, the gap between germline ends came to 17 bases. The chain's CDR3 is CASSADRTVNNEKLFF. The DNA for the CDR3 is TGTGCCAGCAGTGCTGACCGGACAGTCAATAATGAAAAACTGTTTTTT.

For the CDR3, the DNA is TGTGCCAGCAGCTTAGCCAAAACAAACACTGAAGCTTTCTTT. Translation: CASSLAKTNTEAFF. This chain connects TRBV7-8 to TRBJ1-1; D is uncertain. The CDR3 has 14 residues. V was shortened by 0 bases and J by 2 bases, with 7 bases between the two germline ends. Per germline, CDR1 SGHVS and CDR2 FQNEAQ. Full variable domain (outside the CDR3, taken from reference TRBV7-8 and TRBJ1-1): GAGVSQSPRYKVAKRGQDVALRCDPISGHVSLFWYQQALGQGPEFLTYFQNEAQLDKSGLPSDRFFAERPEGSVSTLKIQRTQQEDSAVYLCASSLAKTNTEAFFGQGTRLTVV.

This chain joins TRBV5-5 and TRBJ2-7; 10 positions agree with TRBD2. Unmatched junction bases numbered 7, after V lost 4 bases and J lost 0 bases. The CDR3 consists of 16 residues. Germline CDR1 and CDR2: SGHKS and YYEKEE (reference sequence). The CDR3 is CASSHNSGGSSYEQYF. The CDR3 DNA reads as TGTGCCAGCAGCCACAATAGCGGGGGGAGCTCCTACGAGCAGTACTTC.

This rearrangement joins TRBV11-2 to TRBJ2-1; 14 positions agree with TRBD2. CDR3 size: 15 residues. Germline V lookup: CDR1 SGHAT, CDR2 FQNNGV. Losses at the gene ends were 5 bases for V and 9 bases for J; bases not matched to a gene: 6. CDR3 sequence reads: CASSILGLAGVEQFF. CDR3 DNA sequence: TGTGCCAGCAGCATATTGGGACTAGCGGGAGTTGAGCAGTTCTTC.

V usage is TRBV4-1 and J usage is TRBJ1-1; tentative D call: TRBD1 (6 bases). The ends were cut back, 2 bases at V and 4 bases at J, with 11 bases in the middle. This CDR3 comprises 14 residues. Germline-derived CDR1 and CDR2 are MGHRA and YSYEKL. CDR3 DNA sequence: TGCGCCAGCAGCCAAACAGGGTCGGTCACTGAAGCTTTCTTT. It yields the protein CASSQTGSVTEAFF.